A single TCR beta chain is shown here with its context. The sample originates from a study of OX40 agonist ivuxolimab in advanced cancers. CDR1 is SGHNT and CDR2 is YENEEA in the germline V gene. Trimming removed 1 base from V and 0 bases from J, with 7 bases in between. The CDR3 spans 15 residues. Sequencing used immunoSEQ multiplex PCR; TCRdb keeps in-frame clones, though not all of them. In the table there are around 69,000 clones, around 91% of which are singletons. V usage is TRBV11-3 and J usage is TRBJ2-1; D is uncertain. The sequence derives from an adult with an advanced solid tumor such as melanoma, head and neck, liver or kidney cancer. Sequencing was performed on CD4+ or CD8+ T cells sorted from blood, taken in a trial of the OX40 agonist ivuxolimab. CDR3 DNA: TGTGCCAGCAGCTTAGCGGGTAGCTCCTACAATGAGCAGTTCTTC. Its translation: CASSLAGSSYNEQFF.